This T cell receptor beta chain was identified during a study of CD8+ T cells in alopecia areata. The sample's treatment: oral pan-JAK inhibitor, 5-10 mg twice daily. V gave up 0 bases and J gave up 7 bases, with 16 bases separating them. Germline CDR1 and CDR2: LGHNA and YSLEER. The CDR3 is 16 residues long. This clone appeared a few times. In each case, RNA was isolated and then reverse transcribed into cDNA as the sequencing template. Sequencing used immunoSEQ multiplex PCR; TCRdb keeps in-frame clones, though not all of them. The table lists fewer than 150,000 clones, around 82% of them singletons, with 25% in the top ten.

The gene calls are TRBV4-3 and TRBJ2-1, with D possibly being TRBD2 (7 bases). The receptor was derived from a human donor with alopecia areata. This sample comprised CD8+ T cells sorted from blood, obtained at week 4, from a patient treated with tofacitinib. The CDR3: CASSQDEGGGWNEQFF. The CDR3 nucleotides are TGCGCCAGCAGCCAAGATGAAGGGGGGGGTTGGAATGAGCAGTTCTTC.